Listed here is a single TCR beta chain. Produced via immunoSEQ multiplex PCR; TCRdb's table is partial and in-frame only. The data hold some 220,000 clones, with 84% observed a single time. This record belongs to a study of blood T cell repertoires in COVID-19. V was pared by 0 bases and J by 2 bases, with 8 bases between. CDR1 is SGHNT and CDR2 is YYREEE in the germline V gene (reference sequence). The CDR3 length is 14 residues. This chain joins TRBV5-4 and TRBJ1-1; D gene uncertain. The sequenced sample consisted of peripheral blood. The receptor was derived from a man in his fifties or sixties with active or convalescent COVID-19. The CDR3 DNA follows: TGTGCCAGCAGCTTGGATCTTGTTAACACTGAAGCTTTCTTT. Translation gives CASSLDLVNTEAFF.